Listed here is a single T cell receptor beta chain. This specimen belongs to a study of blood T cell repertoires in COVID-19. Turning to the study itself: Donors in the United States, Italy and Spain gave samples during acute or convalescent COVID-19. Sources were T cells, B-cell-depleted T cells, or PBMCs; the material itself was cDNA or gDNA.

In the authors' workflow: Estimated nucleated cell counts came from reference gene primer amplification. TCRdb's copy holds only in-frame clones and misses some; the assay was immunoSEQ multiplex PCR. V and J calls and clone size are as listed in that table; D and trimming were resolved from the DNA. The sample carries approximately 180,000 clones, 88% recorded once. The clonotype originates from a man aged 35 to 55 with active or convalescent COVID-19. Material for sequencing was peripheral blood.

CDR3 nucleotide sequence: TGTGCCAGCGCCGGAGGTTCTGAAGCTTTCTTT. Protein: CASAGGSEAFF. The V call is TRBV3-1 (or the pseudogene TRBV3-2), the J call TRBJ1-1; D gene uncertain. The germline V gene encodes CDR1 LGHDT and CDR2 YNNKEL (reference sequence). The V end was cut by 8 bases, the J end by 6 bases, with 10 bases between. CDR3 length: 11 residues.